This T cell receptor beta chain was captured in a study of blood T cells in healthy people across ages. Regarding the study as a whole: Considered underestimates were the diversity estimates obtained from one million T cells. Researchers said unsorted PBMCs prevented a conclusive naive versus antigen-experienced comparison.

In the case of this clonotype: What it recognizes is unknown.

A second PCR of 7 to 11 cycles used a sample-barcoded 5' primer and a J-beta primer mix. Each cDNA molecule, via a template-switch adaptor with 12 random nucleotides, was tagged. A minimum of 2.5 million CDR3-containing paired-end reads was obtained for each sample. From the 5' RACE reads, TCRdb called clonotypes with MiXCR, one entry per CDR3 protein. The sample lists hundreds of thousands of distinct CDR3 sequences, roughly 50% seen once, with around a third in the top ten. From germline, CDR1 is MDHEN and CDR2 SYDVKM. V lost 4 bases to trimming and J lost 3 bases, with 9 bases between them. The CDR3 has 13 amino acids.

The receptor comes from a woman aged 55 to 70 in good health. The gene calls are TRBV28 and TRBJ2-5; D is undetermined. The sample was blood. CDR3 sequence (DNA): TGTGCCAGCAGTTCAGGTGATAAAGAGACCCAGTACTTC. It translates to CASSSGDKETQYF.